This T cell receptor (beta chain) was sequenced during a study of blood T cells in healthy people across ages. Findings of the study overall: Unsorted PBMCs ruled out conclusive naive versus antigen-experienced comparison.

Primed by a sample-barcoded 5' primer and a J-beta primer mix, a second PCR proceeded for roughly 7 to 11 cycles. Each CDR3 protein is one row after TCRdb ran MiXCR on the 5' RACE reads. Among about 900,000 distinct CDR3 sequences listed, around 68% were seen once. In regard to this clonotype: The antigen remains undetermined.

What was sequenced was blood. This receptor was obtained from a man aged 25 to 45 in good health.

CDR3 DNA: TGTGCCAGCAGCCAAGAGGGACTATCGAGCTCCTACAATGAGCAGTTCTTC. Its translation: CASSQEGLSSSYNEQFF. This chain joins TRBV4-2 and TRBJ2-1; 7 nucleotides line up with TRBD2. CDR1 is LGHNA and CDR2 is YNFKEQ in the germline V gene. This CDR3 has 17 amino acids. V lost 0 bases and J lost 0; bases outside the gene matches: 5.